The subject of this entry is one T cell receptor beta chain. Its antigen is unknown. This entry comes from a study of regulatory T cells in long-lasting Graves disease. For the study at large: For a period under 3 months, newly diagnosed Graves' patients had taken antithyroid drugs. Overall study results and limits: Persistent disease was associated with favored TRBV28 usage and with favored use of TRBJ1-2 and TRBJ2-5.

Indicated time point: newly diagnosed GD, antithyroid drugs for less than 3 months. TCR sequences were obtained from RNA taken from PBMCs. CDR3 length: 15 residues. With 4 bases clipped from V and 5 bases from J, the junction kept 6 bases outside the gene matches. The germline gives CDR1 SNHLY, CDR2 FYNNEI. HTBI primers from iRepertoire and Arm-PCR of CDR3 regions yielded the TCR beta libraries. Original data processing: Sequenced samples collectively carried 62 TRBV and some 15 TRBJ segments. In TCRdb, the multiplex PCR reads were re-called with MiXCR into one record per CDR3 protein. The V and J calls follow TCRdb's processing rather than the paper's. The repertoire holds over 350,000 distinct CDR3 sequences, with roughly 15% as singletons. Another study also made use of these data, one on T cells in Graves' hyperthyroidism and ophthalmopathy. In that study: Diagnosis rested on symptoms, serum thyroxine and TRAb, thyroid ultrasound, and orbital computed tomography.

The TCR originated in a woman in her forties or fifties with Graves disease. Source: peripheral blood mononuclear cells (PBMCs), taken at new diagnosis, from a patient treated with antithyroid drugs. The chain links TRBV2 to TRBJ2-5; 11 bases are shared with TRBD1. CDR3 residues: CASSARTGGLETQYF. CDR3 in DNA: TGTGCCAGCAGTGCAAGGACAGGGGGCCTCGAGACCCAGTACTTC. The entire variable domain, with the rest obtained from reference TRBV2 and TRBJ2-5, is as follows: EPEVTQTPSHQVTQMGQEVILRCVPISNHLYFYWYRQILGQKVEFLVSFYNNEISEKSEIFDDQFSVERPDGSNFTLKIRSTKLEDSAMYFCASSARTGGLETQYFGPGTRLLVL.